This T cell receptor beta chain was profiled in a study of cytotoxic CD8 clonotypes in ibrutinib-treated CLL. Whole-study context: When averaged across all of the samples, the counts came to some 250,000 productive templates and more than 85,000 productive rearrangements.

Genomic DNA (around 2 micrograms) was obtained from cryopreserved PBMCs for construction of TCR beta libraries. Study results and limitations: Clonality at baseline surpassed age-matched healthy donors and tracked circulating CD8+ T-cell counts. With treatment, public clonotypes, which were uncommon, either contracted or remained stable.

The table lists this clone with many counts. Its specificity is not known. Measured with immunoSEQ multiplex PCR; TCRdb has only the in-frame clones, and not every one. The table shows roughly 150,000 clones, with 76% occurring only once. This sequence originates from a human donor with chronic lymphocytic leukemia. The starting material was PBMCs, obtained after 24 months of ibrutinib treatment.

The CDR3 bases are TGTGCCAGCAGCCCAGGGGGTGGCACCACCTACGAGCAGTACTTC. Protein product: CASSPGGGTTYEQYF. V usage is TRBV11-1 and J usage is TRBJ2-7, with 7 bases identical to TRBD1. V shed 5 bases, J shed 2 bases, and the junction held 9 bases outside the gene matches. The CDR3 consists of 15 residues. Germline loops: CDR1 SGHAT, CDR2 FQDESV (reference sequence). Full variable domain (missing parts from reference TRBV11-1 and TRBJ2-7): EAEVAQSPRYKITEKSQAVAFWCDPISGHATLYWYRQILGQGPELLVQFQDESVVDDSQLPKDRFSAERLKGVDSTLKIQPAELGDSAMYLCASSPGGGTTYEQYFGPGTRLTVT.